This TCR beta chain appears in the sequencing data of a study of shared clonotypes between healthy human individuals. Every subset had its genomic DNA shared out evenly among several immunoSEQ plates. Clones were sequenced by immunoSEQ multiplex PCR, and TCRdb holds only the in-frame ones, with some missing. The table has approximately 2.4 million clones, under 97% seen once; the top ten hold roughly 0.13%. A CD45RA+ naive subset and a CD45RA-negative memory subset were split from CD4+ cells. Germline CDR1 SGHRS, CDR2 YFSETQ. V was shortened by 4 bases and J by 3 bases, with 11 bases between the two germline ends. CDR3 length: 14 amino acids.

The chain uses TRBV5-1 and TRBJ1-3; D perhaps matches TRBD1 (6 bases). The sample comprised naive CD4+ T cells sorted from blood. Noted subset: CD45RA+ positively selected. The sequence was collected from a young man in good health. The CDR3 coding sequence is TGCGCCAGCAGCCGCGGACAGTTTGGAAACACCATATATTTT. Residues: CASSRGQFGNTIYF.